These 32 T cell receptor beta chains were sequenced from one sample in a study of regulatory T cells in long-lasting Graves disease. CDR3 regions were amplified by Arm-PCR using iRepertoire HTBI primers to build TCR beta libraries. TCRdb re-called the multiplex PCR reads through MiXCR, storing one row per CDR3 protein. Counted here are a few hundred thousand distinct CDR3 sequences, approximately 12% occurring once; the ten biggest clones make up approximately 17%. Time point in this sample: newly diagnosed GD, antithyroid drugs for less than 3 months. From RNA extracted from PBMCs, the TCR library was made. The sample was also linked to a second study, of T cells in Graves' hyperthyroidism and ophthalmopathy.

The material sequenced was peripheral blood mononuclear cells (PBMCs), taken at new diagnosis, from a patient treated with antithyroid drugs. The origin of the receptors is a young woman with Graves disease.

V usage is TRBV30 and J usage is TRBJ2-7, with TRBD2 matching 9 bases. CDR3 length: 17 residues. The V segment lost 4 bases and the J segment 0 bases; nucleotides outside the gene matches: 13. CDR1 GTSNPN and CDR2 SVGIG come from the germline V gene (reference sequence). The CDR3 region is CAWKASGAQKSSYEQYV. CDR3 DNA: TGTGCCTGGAAGGCTAGCGGGGCCCAAAAAAGCTCCTACGAGCAGTACGTC.

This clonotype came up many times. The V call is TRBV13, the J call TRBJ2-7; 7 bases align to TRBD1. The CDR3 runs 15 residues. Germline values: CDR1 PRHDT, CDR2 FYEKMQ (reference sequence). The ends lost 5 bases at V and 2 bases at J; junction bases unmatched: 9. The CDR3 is CASSPTDRPPYEQYF. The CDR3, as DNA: TGTGCCAGCAGCCCGACGGACAGGCCGCCCTACGAGCAGTACTTC.

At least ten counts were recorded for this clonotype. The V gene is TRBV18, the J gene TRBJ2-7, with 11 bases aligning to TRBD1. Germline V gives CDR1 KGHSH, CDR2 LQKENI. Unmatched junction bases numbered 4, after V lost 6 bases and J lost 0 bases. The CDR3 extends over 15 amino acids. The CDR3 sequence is CASSPGQGVSYEQYF. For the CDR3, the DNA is TGTGCCAGCTCTCCGGGACAGGGGGTCTCCTACGAGCAGTACTTC. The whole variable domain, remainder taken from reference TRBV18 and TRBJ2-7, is NAGVMQNPRHLVRRRGQEARLRCSPMKGHSHVYWYRQLPEEGLKFMVYLQKENIIDESGMPKERFSAEFPKEGPSILRIQQVVRGDSAAYFCASSPGQGVSYEQYFGPGTRLTVT.

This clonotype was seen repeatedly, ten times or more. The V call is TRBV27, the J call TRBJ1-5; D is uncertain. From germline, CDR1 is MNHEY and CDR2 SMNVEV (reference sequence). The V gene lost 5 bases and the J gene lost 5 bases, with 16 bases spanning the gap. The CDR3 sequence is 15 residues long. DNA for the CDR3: TGTGCCAGCAGTCCAATTTGGTTGGCGGATCAGCCCCAGCATTTT. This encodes CASSPIWLADQPQHF.

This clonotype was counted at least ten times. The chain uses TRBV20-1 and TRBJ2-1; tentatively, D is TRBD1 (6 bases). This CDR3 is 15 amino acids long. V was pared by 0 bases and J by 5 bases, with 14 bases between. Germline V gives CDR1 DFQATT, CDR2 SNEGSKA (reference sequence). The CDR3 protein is CSARDTTGNDNEQFF. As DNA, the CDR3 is TGCAGTGCTAGAGATACAACAGGGAACGACAATGAGCAGTTCTTC.

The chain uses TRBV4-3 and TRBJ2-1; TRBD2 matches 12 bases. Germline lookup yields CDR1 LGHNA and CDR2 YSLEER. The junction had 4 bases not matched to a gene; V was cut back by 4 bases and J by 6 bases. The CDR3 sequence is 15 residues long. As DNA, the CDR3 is TGCGCCAGCAGCCGGACTAGCGGGGTGTTCAATGAGCAGTTCTTC. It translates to CASSRTSGVFNEQFF.

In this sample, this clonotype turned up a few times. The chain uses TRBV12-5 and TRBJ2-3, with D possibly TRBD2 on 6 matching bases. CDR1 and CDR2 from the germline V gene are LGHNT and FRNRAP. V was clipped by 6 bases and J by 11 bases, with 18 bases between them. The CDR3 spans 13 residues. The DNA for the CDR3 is TGTGCTAGTGGCGACGGAAGGCGGAGGGGGCAGTATTTT. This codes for CASGDGRRRGQYF.

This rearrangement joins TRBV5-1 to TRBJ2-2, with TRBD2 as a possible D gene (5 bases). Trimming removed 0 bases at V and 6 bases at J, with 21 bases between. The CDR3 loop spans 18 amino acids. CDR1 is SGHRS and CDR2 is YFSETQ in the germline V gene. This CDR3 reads CASSLEPGLFSGAGELFF. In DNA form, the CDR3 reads TGCGCCAGCAGCTTGGAGCCCGGACTGTTCAGTGGGGCCGGGGAGCTGTTTTTT.

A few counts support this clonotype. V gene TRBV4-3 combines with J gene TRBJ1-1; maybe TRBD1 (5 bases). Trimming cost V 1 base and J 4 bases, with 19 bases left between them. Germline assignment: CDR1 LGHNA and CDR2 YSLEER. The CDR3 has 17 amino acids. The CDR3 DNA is TGCGCCAGCAGCCAAGTTCCGCCAACAGGTTCAAGCACTGAAGCTTTCTTT. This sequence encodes CASSQVPPTGSSTEAFF.

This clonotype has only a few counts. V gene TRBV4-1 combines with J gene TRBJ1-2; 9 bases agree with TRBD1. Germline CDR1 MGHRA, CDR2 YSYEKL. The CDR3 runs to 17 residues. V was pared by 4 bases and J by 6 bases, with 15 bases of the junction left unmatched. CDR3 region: CASSRKRGGQGLHGYTF. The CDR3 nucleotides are TGCGCCAGCAGCCGGAAGAGAGGGGGACAGGGTTTACATGGCTACACCTTC.

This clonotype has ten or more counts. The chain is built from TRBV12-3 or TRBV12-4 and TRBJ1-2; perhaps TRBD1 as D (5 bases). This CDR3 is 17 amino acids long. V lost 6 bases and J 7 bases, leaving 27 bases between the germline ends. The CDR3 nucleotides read TGTGCCAGCAGGGGGGACCGCGCAGGCGCTTGGGCTAGTGGCTACACCTTC. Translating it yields CASRGDRAGAWASGYTF.

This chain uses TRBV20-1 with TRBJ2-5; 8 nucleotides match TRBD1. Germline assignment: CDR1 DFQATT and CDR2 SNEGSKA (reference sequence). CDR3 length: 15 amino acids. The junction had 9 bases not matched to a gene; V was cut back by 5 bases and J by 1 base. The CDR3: CSAENRQGIQETQYF. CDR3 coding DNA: TGCAGTGCTGAGAATAGACAGGGGATCCAAGAGACCCAGTACTTC.

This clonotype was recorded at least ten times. In DNA form, the CDR3 reads TGCAGTGCTGATACCGGGACTAGCGGGAGGGGGTTAGGGGGCGGGGAGCTGTTTTTT. It codes for CSADTGTSGRGLGGGELFF. The J gene is TRBJ2-2, the V gene TRBV20-1, with 16 bases identical to TRBD2. Germline trimming cut 5 bases from V and 7 bases from J; bases unmatched to any gene: 16. The CDR3 has 19 amino acids. CDR1 and CDR2 (germline): DFQATT, SNEGSKA (reference sequence).

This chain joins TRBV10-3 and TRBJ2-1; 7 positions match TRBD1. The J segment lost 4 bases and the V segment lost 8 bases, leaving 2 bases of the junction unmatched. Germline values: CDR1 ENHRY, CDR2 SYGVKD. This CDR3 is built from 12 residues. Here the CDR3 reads CAIWTGYNEQFF. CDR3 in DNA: TGTGCCATCTGGACAGGATACAATGAGCAGTTCTTC.

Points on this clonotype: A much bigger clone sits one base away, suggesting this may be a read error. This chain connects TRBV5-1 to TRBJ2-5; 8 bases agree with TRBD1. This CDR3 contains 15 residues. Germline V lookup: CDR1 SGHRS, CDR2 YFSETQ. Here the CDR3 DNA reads TGCGCCGGCAGTAGCCAGGGGGCGCGGGGAGAGACCCAGTACTTC. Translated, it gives CAGSSQGARGETQYF.

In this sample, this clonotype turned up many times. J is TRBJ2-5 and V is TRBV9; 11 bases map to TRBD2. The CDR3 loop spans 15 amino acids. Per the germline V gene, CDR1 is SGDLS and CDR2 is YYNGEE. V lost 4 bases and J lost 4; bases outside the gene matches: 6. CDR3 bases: TGTGCCAGCAGCCATACTAGCGGGAGAGGAGAGACCCAGTACTTC. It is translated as CASSHTSGRGETQYF.

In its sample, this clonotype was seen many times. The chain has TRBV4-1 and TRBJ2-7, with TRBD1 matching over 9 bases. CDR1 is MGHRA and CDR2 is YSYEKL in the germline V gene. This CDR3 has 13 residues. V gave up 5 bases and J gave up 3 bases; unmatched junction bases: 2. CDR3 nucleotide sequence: TGCGCCAGCAGCTCGGACAGGGGCTACGAGCAGTACGTC. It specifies CASSSDRGYEQYV.

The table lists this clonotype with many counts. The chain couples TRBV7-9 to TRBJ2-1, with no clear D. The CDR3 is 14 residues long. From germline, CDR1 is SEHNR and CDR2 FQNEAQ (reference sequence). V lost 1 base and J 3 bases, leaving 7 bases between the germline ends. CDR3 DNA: TGTGCCAGCAGCTTAGGGTACAGCTACAATGAGCAGTTCTTC. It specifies CASSLGYSYNEQFF.

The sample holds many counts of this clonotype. The CDR3 reads CASSVEGAMGEKLFF. The DNA for the CDR3 is TGTGCCAGCAGTGTGGAGGGGGCGATGGGTGAAAAACTGTTTTTT. The J gene is TRBJ1-4, the V gene TRBV2; TRBD1 agrees at 7 bases. From germline, CDR1 is SNHLY and CDR2 FYNNEI. V was pared by 4 bases and J by 7 bases, with 9 bases of the junction left unmatched. The CDR3 loop spans 15 amino acids.

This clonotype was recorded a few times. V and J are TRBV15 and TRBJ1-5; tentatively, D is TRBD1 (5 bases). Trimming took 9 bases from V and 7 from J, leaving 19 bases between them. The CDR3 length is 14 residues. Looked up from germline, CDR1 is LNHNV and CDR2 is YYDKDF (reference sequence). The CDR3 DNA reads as TGTGCCACTGCCGGTGGGGGAGAATACCAGCCCCAGCATTTT. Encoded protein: CATAGGGEYQPQHF.

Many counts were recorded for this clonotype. CDR3 protein: CASMTRAGTDTQYF. The CDR3 nucleotides are TGTGCCAGCATGACCAGGGCCGGGACAGATACGCAGTATTTT. The V gene is TRBV12-3 or TRBV12-4, the J gene TRBJ2-3; D perhaps matches TRBD1 (5 bases). The CDR3 loop spans 14 amino acids. Trimming removed 7 bases at V and 3 bases at J, with 14 bases between.

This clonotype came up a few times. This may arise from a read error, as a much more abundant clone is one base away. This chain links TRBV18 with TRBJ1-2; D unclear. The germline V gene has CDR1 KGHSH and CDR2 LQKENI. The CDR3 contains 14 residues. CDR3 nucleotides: TGTGCCGGCTCCCCCACTCTAAGGATGCATGGCTACACCTTC. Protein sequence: CAGSPTLRMHGYTF. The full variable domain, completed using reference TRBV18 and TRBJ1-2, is NAGVMQNPRHLVRRRGQEARLRCSPMKGHSHVYWYRQLPEEGLKFMVYLQKENIIDESGMPKERFSAEFPKEGPSILRIQQVVRGDSAAYFCAGSPTLRMHGYTFGSGTRLTVV.

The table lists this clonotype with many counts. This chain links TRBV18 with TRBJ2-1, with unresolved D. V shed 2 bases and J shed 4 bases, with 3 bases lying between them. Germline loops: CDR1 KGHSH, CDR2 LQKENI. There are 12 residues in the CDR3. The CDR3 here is CASSPEYNEQFF. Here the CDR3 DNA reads TGTGCCAGCTCACCAGAGTACAATGAGCAGTTCTTC. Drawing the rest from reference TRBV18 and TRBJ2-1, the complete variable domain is NAGVMQNPRHLVRRRGQEARLRCSPMKGHSHVYWYRQLPEEGLKFMVYLQKENIIDESGMPKERFSAEFPKEGPSILRIQQVVRGDSAAYFCASSPEYNEQFFGPGTRLTVL.

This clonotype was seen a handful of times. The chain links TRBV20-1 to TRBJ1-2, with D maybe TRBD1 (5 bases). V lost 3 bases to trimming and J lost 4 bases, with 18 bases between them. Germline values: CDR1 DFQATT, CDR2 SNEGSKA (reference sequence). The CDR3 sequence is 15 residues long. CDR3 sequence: CSASRPGGGVYGYTF. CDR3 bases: TGCAGTGCTAGCCGGCCGGGGGGAGGGGTCTATGGCTACACCTTC.

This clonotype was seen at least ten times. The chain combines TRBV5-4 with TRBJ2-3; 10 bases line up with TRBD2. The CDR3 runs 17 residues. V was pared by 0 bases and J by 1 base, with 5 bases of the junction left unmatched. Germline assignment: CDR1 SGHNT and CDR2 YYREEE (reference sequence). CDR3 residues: CASSLDPLAGGTDTQYF. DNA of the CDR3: TGTGCCAGCAGCTTGGATCCGCTAGCGGGGGGCACAGATACGCAGTATTTT.

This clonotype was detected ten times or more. The CDR3 protein is CASSRPFTIYSNQPQHF. The CDR3 bases are TGTGCCAGCAGCCGCCCCTTTACGATTTATAGCAATCAGCCCCAGCATTTT. The chain links TRBV6-2 or TRBV6-3 to TRBJ1-5; D gene ambiguous. There are 17 residues in the CDR3. In germline, CDR1 is MNHEY, CDR2 SVGEGT. Trimming cost V 6 bases and J 0 bases, with 18 bases left between them.

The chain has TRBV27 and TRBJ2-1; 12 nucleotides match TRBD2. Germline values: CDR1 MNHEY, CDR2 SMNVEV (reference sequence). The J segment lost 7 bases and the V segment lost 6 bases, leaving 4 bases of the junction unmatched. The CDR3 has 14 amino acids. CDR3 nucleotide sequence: TGTGCCAGCAGGCTAGCGGGAGGGCCAAATGAGCAGTTCTTC. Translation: CASRLAGGPNEQFF.

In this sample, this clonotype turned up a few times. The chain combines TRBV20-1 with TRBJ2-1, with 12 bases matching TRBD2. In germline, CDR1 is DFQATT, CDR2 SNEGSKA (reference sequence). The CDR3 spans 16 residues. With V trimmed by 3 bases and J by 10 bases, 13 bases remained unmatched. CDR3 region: CSASDAGTSGFWEQFF. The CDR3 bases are TGCAGTGCTAGTGACGCTGGGACTAGCGGGTTTTGGGAGCAGTTCTTC.

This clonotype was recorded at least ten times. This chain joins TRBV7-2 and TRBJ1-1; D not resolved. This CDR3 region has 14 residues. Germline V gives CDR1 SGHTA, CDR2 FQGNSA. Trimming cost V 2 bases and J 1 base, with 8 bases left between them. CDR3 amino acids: CASSLWHSNTEAFF. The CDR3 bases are TGTGCCAGCAGCTTATGGCATTCGAACACTGAAGCTTTCTTT. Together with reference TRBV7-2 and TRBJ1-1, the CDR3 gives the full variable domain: GAGVSQSPSNKVTEKGKDVELRCDPISGHTALYWYRQSLGQGLEFLIYFQGNSAPDKSGLPSDRFSAERTGGSVSTLTIQRTQQEDSAVYLCASSLWHSNTEAFFGQGTRLTVV.

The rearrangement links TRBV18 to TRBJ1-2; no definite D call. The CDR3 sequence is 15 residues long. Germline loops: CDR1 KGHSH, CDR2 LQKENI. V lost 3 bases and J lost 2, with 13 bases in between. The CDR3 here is CASSPIERVNYGYTF. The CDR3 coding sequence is TGTGCCAGCTCACCTATCGAACGTGTGAACTATGGCTACACCTTC.

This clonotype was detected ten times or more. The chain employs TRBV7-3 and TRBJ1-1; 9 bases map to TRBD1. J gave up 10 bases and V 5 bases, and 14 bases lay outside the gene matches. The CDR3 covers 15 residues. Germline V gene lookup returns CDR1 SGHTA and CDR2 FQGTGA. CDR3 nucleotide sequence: TGTGCCAGCAGCCCAACCGGGACAGGGTTTCGGGGAGCTTTCTTT. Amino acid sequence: CASSPTGTGFRGAFF.

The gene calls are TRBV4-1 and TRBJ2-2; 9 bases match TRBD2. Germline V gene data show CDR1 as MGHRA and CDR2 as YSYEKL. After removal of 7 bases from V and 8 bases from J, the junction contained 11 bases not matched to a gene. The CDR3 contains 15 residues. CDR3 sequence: CASTSSGTADGELFF. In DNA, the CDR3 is TGCGCCAGCACCTCTAGCGGGACAGCCGATGGGGAGCTGTTTTTT.